Shown below are 19 T cell receptor beta chains from a single sample sequenced in a study of blood T cell repertoires in COVID-19. Only in-frame clones appear in the TCRdb table, and some are missing; sequencing was by immunoSEQ multiplex PCR. The repertoire consists of roughly 500,000 clones, with about 88% occurring once and the leading ten covering around 7.9%. Sequenced input: PBMCs or T cells enriched from blood (not recorded which). The receptors derive from a woman aged 60-75 years who had recovered from COVID-19.

On this clone: The identical CDR3 is also encoded by other nucleotide sequences in the sample. The chain uses TRBV29-1 and TRBJ1-1; D remains unclear. The CDR3 sequence is 12 residues long. V lost 6 bases and J 1 base, leaving 9 bases between the germline ends. CDR1 and CDR2 from the germline V gene are SQVTM and ANQGSEA. The CDR3: CSVDSGNTEAFF. The CDR3 DNA follows: TGCAGCGTCGACTCGGGGAACACTGAAGCTTTCTTT.

The chain employs TRBV27 and TRBJ1-2, with 7 nucleotides matching TRBD1. This CDR3 region has 15 residues. Germline CDR1 is MNHEY and CDR2 is SMNVEV (reference sequence). J lost 2 bases, V lost 1 base, and 4 bases had no gene match. Written as DNA, the CDR3 is TGTGCCAGCAGTTTATATGGGACAGAGAACTATGGCTACACCTTC. It yields the protein CASSLYGTENYGYTF.

The V and J genes are TRBV6-1 and TRBJ2-5, with TRBD1 as a possible D gene (5 bases). Per the germline V gene, CDR1 is MNHNS and CDR2 is SASEGT. This CDR3 spans 14 amino acids. Trimming pared 6 bases from V and 2 bases from J, leaving 13 bases between. This CDR3 is CASSSPRAQETQYF. CDR3 nucleotide sequence: TGTGCCAGCAGCTCCCCCAGGGCACAAGAGACCCAGTACTTC.

The chain couples TRBV19 to TRBJ1-1, with 7 bases aligning to TRBD1. CDR1 and CDR2 (germline): LNHDA, SQIVND (reference sequence). The CDR3 runs to 16 residues. The V segment lost 7 bases and the J segment 5 bases; nucleotides outside the gene matches: 16. Here the CDR3 reads CASTNRGTGATTEAFF. CDR3 bases: TGTGCCAGTACCAACAGGGGTACCGGTGCAACAACTGAAGCTTTCTTT. The full variable domain, with the rest looked up from reference TRBV19 and TRBJ1-1, is DGGITQSPKYLFRKEGQNVTLSCEQNLNHDAMYWYRQDPGQGLRLIYYSQIVNDFQKGDIAEGYSVSREKKESFPLTVTSAQKNPTAFYLCASTNRGTGATTEAFFGQGTRLTVV.

This clone came up once. The V call is TRBV19, the J call TRBJ1-2, with TRBD1 identical over 9 bases. Germline assignment: CDR1 LNHDA and CDR2 SQIVND (reference sequence). This CDR3 has 15 residues. The ends lost 3 bases at V and 5 bases at J; junction bases unmatched: 7. CDR3 loop: CASSIRTGASYGYTF. The DNA of the CDR3 is TGTGCCAGTAGTATTCGGACAGGGGCGAGTTATGGCTACACCTTC.

V is TRBV5-1 and J is TRBJ2-5, with D maybe TRBD1 (5 bases). The CDR3 extends over 13 amino acids. The ends were cut back, 4 bases at V and 5 bases at J, with 12 bases in the middle. Germline V CDR1 and CDR2: SGHRS, YFSETQ. The DNA for the CDR3 is TGCGCCAGCAGCACGTCAGGGATCGAGACCCAGTACTTC. Its translation is CASSTSGIETQYF.

Ten or more counts support this clone. The V and J genes are TRBV18 and TRBJ1-1; D is ambiguous. Per the germline V gene, CDR1 is KGHSH and CDR2 is LQKENI. The CDR3 totals 17 residues. The V end was cut by 6 bases, the J end by 0 bases, with 20 bases between. CDR3 nucleotides: TGTGCCAGCTCCCAACCCCGACGGAGGGAAATGAACACTGAAGCTTTCTTT. Translation: CASSQPRRREMNTEAFF.

This sequence joins TRBV6-5 and TRBJ2-2; TRBD2 matches 10 bases. The CDR3 is 15 residues long. Germline V CDR1 and CDR2: MNHEY, SVGAGI. V dropped 2 bases and J dropped 6; count of bases not matched to a gene: 3. CDR3 amino acids: CASSYASGGAGELFF. The CDR3 DNA follows: TGTGCCAGCAGTTACGCTAGCGGGGGAGCCGGGGAGCTGTTTTTT.

The V and J genes are TRBV4-1 and TRBJ2-2; no reliable D call. The V gene's germline CDR1 is MGHRA and CDR2 YSYEKL. This CDR3 is 16 amino acids long. The ends were cut back, 0 bases at V and 0 bases at J, with 8 bases in the middle. The CDR3 DNA follows: TGCGCCAGCAGCCAAGAAGCGTTCGCGAACACCGGGGAGCTGTTTTTT. This encodes CASSQEAFANTGELFF.

V and J are TRBV10-2 and TRBJ2-7, with 9 positions matching TRBD2. Germline V lookup: CDR1 WSHSY, CDR2 SAAADI. J gave up 2 bases and V 2 bases, and 4 bases lay outside the gene matches. This CDR3 spans 15 amino acids. CDR3 nucleotides: TGCGCCAGCAGTGAGAGCGGGGGGACCCCCTACGAGCAGTACGTC. Translation gives CASSESGGTPYEQYV.

This clone was observed once. Other DNA sequences of this sample code for an identical CDR3. This CDR3 is CSVEDPGYGYTF. The CDR3 bases are TGCAGCGTTGAAGACCCGGGCTATGGCTACACCTTC. The chain has TRBV29-1 and TRBJ1-2; D uncertain. CDR3 length equals 12 residues. Trimming stripped 0 bases from V and 4 bases from J, with 6 bases between. CDR1 SQVTM and CDR2 ANQGSEA come from the germline V gene.

The rearrangement uses TRBV24-1 and TRBJ1-1; perhaps TRBD1 as D (6 bases). Trimming cost V 6 bases and J 1 base, with 11 bases left between them. This CDR3 has 14 amino acids. Germline V gene lookup returns CDR1 KGHDR and CDR2 SFDVKD. This CDR3 is CATSPGGRNTEAFF. CDR3 DNA sequence: TGTGCCACCAGTCCCGGGGGGCGGAACACTGAAGCTTTCTTT.

J is TRBJ1-1 and V is TRBV2; TRBD1 agrees at 9 bases. Germline-derived CDR1 and CDR2 are SNHLY and FYNNEI. The CDR3 spans 11 residues. Unmatched junction bases numbered 2, after V lost 5 bases and J lost 10 bases. CDR3 residues: CASSQQGAAFF. CDR3 nucleotide sequence: TGTGCCAGCAGTCAACAGGGGGCAGCTTTCTTT.

Only one count was recorded for this clone. The chain couples TRBV10-1 to TRBJ1-4, with 9 bases aligning to TRBD1. This CDR3 region has 14 residues. The ends lost 7 bases at V and 4 bases at J; junction bases unmatched: 4. Germline V gene sequence: CDR1 WNHNN, CDR2 SYGVQD (reference sequence). For the CDR3, the DNA is TGCGCCAGCAACAGGGGGCGGGTTAATGAAAAACTGTTTTTT. As protein: CASNRGRVNEKLFF.

This chain connects TRBV7-2 to TRBJ2-1, with D hard to call. The CDR3 runs 13 residues. The V gene lost 5 bases and the J gene lost 5 bases, with 10 bases spanning the gap. Germline loops: CDR1 SGHTA, CDR2 FQGNSA. CDR3 in DNA: TGTGCCAGCAGCCCCTGGGCGCACAATGAGCAGTTCTTC. Protein: CASSPWAHNEQFF. Full variable domain (remainder filled in from reference TRBV7-2 and TRBJ2-1): GAGVSQSPSNKVTEKGKDVELRCDPISGHTALYWYRQSLGQGLEFLIYFQGNSAPDKSGLPSDRFSAERTGGSVSTLTIQRTQQEDSAVYLCASSPWAHNEQFFGPGTRLTVL.

This chain joins TRBV11-3 and TRBJ1-5; tentative D call: TRBD1 (5 bases). Looked up from germline, CDR1 is SGHNT and CDR2 is YENEEA. The CDR3 contains 15 residues. V dropped 5 bases and J dropped 7 bases, with 18 bases sitting between them. Here the CDR3 reads CASSAKTGGWQPQHF. DNA of the CDR3: TGTGCCAGCAGCGCCAAGACGGGGGGTTGGCAGCCCCAGCATTTT.

J is TRBJ2-6 and V is TRBV28; maybe TRBD1 (7 bases). The CDR3 covers 20 residues. Germline CDR1 MDHEN, CDR2 SYDVKM. V was trimmed by 6 bases and J by 0 bases, leaving 24 bases between them. The CDR3 DNA is TGTGCCAGCAGAGATCAGAAGTGGCCCCAGGGGGGCTCTGGGGCCAACGTCCTGACTTTC. It specifies CASRDQKWPQGGSGANVLTF.

This clone has only one observation. The genes are TRBV12-5 and TRBJ2-4, with D maybe TRBD1 (6 bases). Germline CDR1 reads LGHNT; CDR2 reads FRNRAP. The CDR3 loop spans 15 amino acids. The V end lost 7 bases, the J end lost 8 bases, and 21 bases lay between the germline ends. CDR3 DNA sequence: TGTGCTAGTGCTCTCGTGGGGGCAGGGACGGACATTCAGTACTTC. This codes for CASALVGAGTDIQYF.

This chain links TRBV7-9 with TRBJ2-7; 8 bases fit TRBD2. The CDR3 contains 14 residues. Germline loops: CDR1 SEHNR, CDR2 FQNEAQ (reference sequence). The trim removed 4 bases at V and 2 bases at J, leaving 4 bases unmatched. CDR3 residues: CASSWREDPYEQYF. CDR3 nucleotide sequence: TGTGCCAGCAGCTGGCGGGAGGACCCCTACGAGCAGTACTTC. The complete variable domain, with remaining parts taken from reference TRBV7-9 and TRBJ2-7, reads DTGVSQNPRHKITKRGQNVTFRCDPISEHNRLYWYRQTLGQGPEFLTYFQNEAQLEKSRLLSDRFSAERPKGSFSTLEIQRTEQGDSAMYLCASSWREDPYEQYFGPGTRLTVT.